Each of the 23 T cell receptor beta chains below was sequenced from the same sample in a study of shared clonotypes between healthy human individuals. The table came from immunoSEQ multiplex PCR; TCRdb's copy has only in-frame clones and leaves some out. The sample carries some 1,600,000 clones, about 98% recorded once. Sequencing input: naive CD4+ T cells sorted from blood. As for subset: CD45RA+ positively selected. The receptors here all came from a man in his thirties or forties in good health.

V gene TRBV28 combines with J gene TRBJ2-7; D is ambiguous. V lost 2 bases and J 4 bases, leaving 12 bases between the germline ends. This CDR3 comprises 14 residues. The germline CDR1 and CDR2 sequences are MDHEN and SYDVKM. The chain's CDR3 is CASSLPRPPYEQYF. CDR3 nucleotides: TGTGCCAGCAGTTTACCCCGACCCCCTTACGAGCAGTACTTC.

The rearrangement links TRBV27 to TRBJ1-5, with 7 bases that match TRBD1. The CDR3 covers 16 residues. The V segment lost 6 bases and the J segment 4 bases; nucleotides outside the gene matches: 12. Germline V CDR1 and CDR2: MNHEY, SMNVEV (reference sequence). The CDR3 loop reads CASSPGQAQWNQPQHF. In nucleotides, the CDR3 is TGTGCCAGCAGCCCCGGACAGGCTCAATGGAATCAGCCCCAGCATTTT.

The J gene is TRBJ2-7, the V gene TRBV27, with 11 bases identical to TRBD1. The ends lost 6 bases at V and 2 bases at J; junction bases unmatched: 9. This CDR3 spans 16 amino acids. Germline V CDR1 and CDR2: MNHEY, SMNVEV (reference sequence). CDR3 DNA: TGTGCCAGCAGGCGCTACCCGGGACAGGGGGCCTACGAGCAGTACTTC. Translating gives CASRRYPGQGAYEQYF.

The chain joins TRBV29-1 to TRBJ1-1; D gene ambiguous. Trimming removed 4 bases from V and 4 bases from J, with 10 bases in between. The germline V gene encodes CDR1 SQVTM and CDR2 ANQGSEA. The CDR3 length is 12 residues. The CDR3, as DNA: TGCAGCGTTGGGGTTTCCAGCACTGAAGCTTTCTTT. This gives the protein CSVGVSSTEAFF.

This sequence joins TRBV2 and TRBJ2-2; no clear D gene. The CDR3 has 13 residues. Trimming left V 5 bases short and J 1 base short, with 5 bases between. Germline V lookup: CDR1 SNHLY, CDR2 FYNNEI. CDR3 sequence (DNA): TGTGCCAGCAGTTCTATGAACACCGGGGAGCTGTTTTTT. It translates to CASSSMNTGELFF.

V usage is TRBV15 and J usage is TRBJ1-5; tentatively, D is TRBD1 (5 bases). The CDR3 spans 15 residues. Trimming shortened V by 1 base and J by 3 bases, and 10 bases separated the two germline ends. The germline gives CDR1 LNHNV, CDR2 YYDKDF (reference sequence). CDR3 nucleotides: TGTGCCACCAGCAGAGCCGACAGCTCCAATCAGCCCCAGCATTTT. Its protein is CATSRADSSNQPQHF.

The chain combines TRBV15 with TRBJ2-3; 9 bases are a match to TRBD2. The CDR3 sequence is 17 residues long. V lost 7 bases and J lost 2; bases outside the gene matches: 13. Germline values: CDR1 LNHNV, CDR2 YYDKDF (reference sequence). The CDR3 region has the DNA TGTGCCACCACTCCACAGGCAGGACTAGCGTTCACAGATACGCAGTATTTT. Translated: CATTPQAGLAFTDTQYF.

This chain joins TRBV5-1 and TRBJ2-7, with 9 bases matching TRBD1. Germline V gene lookup returns CDR1 SGHRS and CDR2 YFSETQ. V lost 3 bases and J lost 4; bases outside the gene matches: 8. The CDR3 covers 15 residues. CDR3 bases: TGCGCCAGCAGCTCTCCGGGACAGGGAAGATACGAGCAGTACTTC. This codes for CASSSPGQGRYEQYF.

This chain connects TRBV29-1 to TRBJ2-7, with D possibly TRBD2 on 5 matching bases. Germline V gene data show CDR1 as SQVTM and CDR2 as ANQGSEA. This CDR3 comprises 14 residues. V was shortened by 5 bases and J by 4 bases, with 18 bases between the two germline ends. The CDR3 protein is CSVRGLARGYEQYF. CDR3 nucleotide sequence: TGCAGCGTTCGTGGGCTAGCCCGAGGGTACGAGCAGTACTTC.

The chain has TRBV2 and TRBJ2-2; 15 positions match TRBD2. CDR3 length: 14 residues. V dropped 8 bases and J dropped 8; count of bases not matched to a gene: 3. CDR1 and CDR2 (germline): SNHLY, FYNNEI. CDR3 protein: CASGTSGRRGELFF. CDR3 nucleotides: TGTGCCAGCGGGACTAGCGGGAGGAGGGGGGAGCTGTTTTTT.

The genes are TRBV25-1 and TRBJ1-2; 10 bases match TRBD1. The CDR3 has 14 amino acids. Trimming took 7 bases from V and 5 from J; bases not matched to a gene: 7. Germline CDR1 is MGHDK and CDR2 is SYGVNS. CDR3 residues: CASTSTGGDYGYTF. CDR3 DNA sequence: TGTGCCAGCACTTCGACAGGGGGCGATTATGGCTACACCTTC.

The chain carries TRBV28 and TRBJ2-7, with 7 bases that match TRBD1. Germline CDR1 and CDR2: MDHEN and SYDVKM. With V trimmed by 8 bases and J by 4 bases, 11 bases remained unmatched. This CDR3 contains 14 residues. CDR3 amino acids: CASRVGQPPYEQYF. Written as DNA, the CDR3 is TGTGCCAGCCGTGTGGGACAGCCCCCGTACGAGCAGTACTTC. The variable domain in full, with the rest retrieved from reference TRBV28 and TRBJ2-7, is DVKVTQSSRYLVKRTGEKVFLECVQDMDHENMFWYRQDPGLGLRLIYFSYDVKMKEKGDIPEGYSVSREKKERFSLILESASTNQTSMYLCASRVGQPPYEQYFGPGTRLTVT.

V and J are TRBV6-5 and TRBJ1-5; D may be TRBD1 (5 bases). Trimming cost V 6 bases and J 3 bases, with 12 bases left between them. CDR1 and CDR2 (germline): MNHEY, SVGAGI. The length of the CDR3 is 14 residues. The CDR3 DNA reads TGTGCCAGCAGCCTCGGGGCATCCAATCAGCCCCAGCATTTT. Translation: CASSLGASNQPQHF.

The V call is TRBV11-2, the J call TRBJ1-1, with no clear D. The CDR3 consists of 13 residues. Trimming removed 5 bases at V and 0 bases at J, with 7 bases between. Per the germline V gene, CDR1 is SGHAT and CDR2 is FQNNGV. For the CDR3, the DNA is TGTGCCAGCAGCATCCATATGAACACTGAAGCTTTCTTT. Its protein is CASSIHMNTEAFF. The whole variable domain, filled in from reference TRBV11-2 and TRBJ1-1, reads EAGVAQSPRYKIIEKRQSVAFWCNPISGHATLYWYQQILGQGPKLLIQFQNNGVVDDSQLPKDRFSAERLKGVDSTLKIQPAKLEDSAVYLCASSIHMNTEAFFGQGTRLTVV.

This clone was observed once. This chain uses TRBV6-4 with TRBJ2-1; D is perhaps TRBD2 (5 bases). The CDR3 has 14 amino acids. CDR1 and CDR2 from the germline V gene are MRHNA and SNTAGT. V was cut by 6 bases and J by 2 bases, with 11 bases left in between. The CDR3 nucleotides are TGTGCCAGCAGCCCCCGAGGGACCTACAATGAGCAGTTCTTC. Its translation is CASSPRGTYNEQFF.

This clone was picked up one time. This chain joins TRBV28 and TRBJ2-1, with 7 bases fitting TRBD2. In germline, CDR1 is MDHEN, CDR2 SYDVKM. The CDR3 consists of 16 residues. J gave up 7 bases and V 6 bases, and 15 bases lay outside the gene matches. The chain's CDR3 is CASSSPGAGVYNEQFF. The CDR3 coding sequence is TGTGCCAGCAGCAGCCCCGGCGCGGGAGTCTATAATGAGCAGTTCTTC.

The V gene is TRBV5-8, the J gene TRBJ2-5; D remains ambiguous. Between the trimmed V and J ends, which lost 2 bases and 5 bases, there was a span of 7 bases. The germline gives CDR1 SGHTS, CDR2 YDEGEE. CDR3 size: 12 residues. The DNA for the CDR3 is TGTGCCAGCAGCTTTCGTTTGGAGACCCAGTACTTC. Its protein is CASSFRLETQYF.

This chain uses TRBV18 with TRBJ2-2; D is ambiguous. The CDR3 covers 13 residues. The germline V gene encodes CDR1 KGHSH and CDR2 LQKENI. Trimming took off 6 bases at V and 5 bases at J, with 10 bases between the two ends. DNA for the CDR3: TGTGCCAGCTCGCAGGTACCGACCGGGGAGCTGTTTTTT. The encoded protein is CASSQVPTGELFF.

The chain links TRBV5-1 to TRBJ1-1; D is perhaps TRBD1 (5 bases). The ends were cut back, 3 bases at V and 3 bases at J, with 18 bases in the middle. Per the germline V gene, CDR1 is SGHRS and CDR2 is YFSETQ. The CDR3 spans 16 residues. The chain's CDR3 is CASSSDGATMDTEAFF. CDR3 nucleotides: TGCGCCAGCAGCTCGGACGGGGCAACTATGGACACTGAAGCTTTCTTT.

The chain recombines TRBV7-2 with TRBJ2-7; TRBD1 matches at 7 bases. J was trimmed by 10 bases and V by 5 bases; bases with no gene match: 8. In germline, CDR1 is SGHTA, CDR2 FQGNSA. This CDR3 is built from 12 residues. CDR3 coding DNA: TGTGCCAGCAGCCCCAGGGGGAGACCTCAGTACTTC. This translates into CASSPRGRPQYF.

The genes are TRBV2 and TRBJ2-1; TRBD2 matches 8 bases. Germline CDR1 SNHLY, CDR2 FYNNEI. V was pared by 1 base and J by 2 bases, with 4 bases of the junction left unmatched. This CDR3 has 16 amino acids. The CDR3 DNA is TGTGCCAGCAGTGAAGAGTTAGCGGGGCCCTACAATGAGCAGTTCTTC. Translating gives CASSEELAGPYNEQFF.

The J gene is TRBJ1-1, the V gene TRBV5-1; D might be TRBD1 (5 bases). V was cut by 1 base and J by 3 bases, with 10 bases left in between. The CDR3 has 14 amino acids. CDR1 is SGHRS and CDR2 is YFSETQ in the germline V gene. The CDR3 protein is CASSLWGVDTEAFF. Written as DNA, the CDR3 is TGCGCCAGCAGCTTGTGGGGGGTGGACACTGAAGCTTTCTTT. Filled out from reference TRBV5-1 and TRBJ1-1, the complete variable domain reads KAGVTQTPRYLIKTRGQQVTLSCSPISGHRSVSWYQQTPGQGLQFLFEYFSETQRNKGNFPGRFSGRQFSNSRSEMNVSTLELGDSALYLCASSLWGVDTEAFFGQGTRLTVV.

The genes are TRBV6-6 and TRBJ1-5; maybe TRBD1 (5 bases). With 7 bases removed from V and 2 bases from J, the gap between germline ends came to 18 bases. Per germline, CDR1 MNHNY and CDR2 SVGAGI (reference sequence). There are 16 residues in the CDR3. This CDR3 reads CASTHDGGARNQPQHF. In DNA, the CDR3 is TGTGCCAGCACCCACGACGGAGGGGCGCGCAATCAGCCCCAGCATTTT.